This T cell receptor beta chain is drawn from a study of Ad26.COV2.S vaccination and SARS-CoV-2 variants. Study-wide background: By the intramuscular route, Ad26.COV2.S was given once, or twice 56 days apart.

Treatment of the sample: around 19 received Ad26.COV2.S at low or high dose, single or two shots; 5 received placebo; per-sample allocation not given. Samples came from day 63 after the first vaccine or placebo injection. Notes on this clone: Its specificity is unknown.

Assay: immunoSEQ multiplex PCR; the TCRdb copy retains only in-frame clones and omits some. This table has about 350,000 clones, about 88% appearing once. This CDR3 is built from 15 residues. The germline gives CDR1 SGHTA, CDR2 FQGNSA. Trimming took 5 bases from V and 2 from J, leaving 16 bases between them. The study, taken as a whole, reports: Recipients of vaccine and of placebo showed similar breadth of their non-spike TCR repertoires.

This TCR was recovered from a person between 18 and 65 years old who received the Ad26.COV2.S COVID-19 vaccine or a placebo. The chain combines TRBV7-2 with TRBJ2-7; a weak D match, TRBD2 (6 bases). Sequencing was performed on peripheral blood, taken in a trial of Ad26.COV2.S vaccine versus placebo. CDR3 protein: CASSPSRLATYEQYF. CDR3 DNA sequence: TGTGCCAGCAGCCCAAGTAGGCTAGCGACCTACGAGCAGTACTTC.